The clone carrying this T cell receptor beta chain has a single count. What it binds is unknown. A junction boundary mismatches the germline segment, possibly from a read error. The germline CDR1 and CDR2 sequences are SGDLS and YYNGEE. The CDR3 covers 14 residues. This entry belongs to a study of immune cell composition in non-small cell lung cancer. The wider study: Lung adenocarcinoma or squamous carcinoma made up most tumours.

Measured with immunoSEQ multiplex PCR; TCRdb has only the in-frame clones, and not every one. The table lists 5,500 to 6,000 clones, more than 70% of them singletons. Genomic DNA came from frozen unsorted single-cell suspensions. Findings and limits, study-wide: Squamous lung tumours showed higher top 10 clone scores and clonality than adenocarcinomas. Roughly 82% of squamous and roughly 34% of adenocarcinoma cases had tumour-associated clones >0.5%.

V and J are TRBV9 and TRBJ2-5; 14 bases fit TRBD2. The TCR originated in a human donor with non-small cell lung cancer. What was sequenced was lung tumor tissue. CDR3 in DNA: TGTGCCAGCAGCCCGGGGACTAGCGGGGGACCAAAGGACTTC. Its protein is CASSPGTSGGPKDF.